These T cell receptor beta chains were read from a single sample in a study of shared clonotypes between healthy human individuals. Sequencing used immunoSEQ multiplex PCR; TCRdb keeps in-frame clones, though not all of them. The table shows approximately 2.1 million clones, with approximately 95% occurring only once. Material for sequencing was naive CD4+ T cells from PBMCs. These receptors all come from a man aged 18 to 29 in good health. Some clones in this sample may be carry-over from other donors' samples. Both conserved end residues are part of each CDR3. The order of the fields is CDR3 length, clone size, J gene, V gene, D gene, CDR3 DNA, CDR3 protein. A D gene is named only where the DNA matches it firmly. A row's size may be missing; if present it is once, few, many or a size class.

14	.	TRBJ2-2	TRBV2	TRBD2	TGTGCCAGTCGGCGGCTAGCGGGAGGCGGGGAGCTGTTTTTT	CASRRLAGGGELFF
17	.	TRBJ2-5	TRBV7-6	TRBD2	TGTGCCAGCAGCTCATTAGGGCTAGCGGGAGGGCCGGAGACCCAGTACTTC	CASSSLGLAGGPETQYF
15	.	TRBJ2-5	TRBV5-6	TRBD1	TGTGCCAGCAGTAAACCCCAGGGGGATGGAGAGACCCAGTACTTC	CASSKPQGDGETQYF
11	.	TRBJ2-7	TRBV29-1	.	TGCAGCGTTGCTGAGTCCTACGAGCAGTACTTC	CSVAESYEQYF
14	.	TRBJ2-7	TRBV7-2	TRBD1	TGTGCCAGCAGCTTTGGGACAGGGCTCTACGAGCAGTACTTC	CASSFGTGLYEQYF
15	.	TRBJ1-2	TRBV6-7	.	TGTGCCAGCAGTTACTCCGGCAGGGCTAACTATGGCTACACCTTC	CASSYSGRANYGYTF
16	.	TRBJ2-3	TRBV28	TRBD2	TGTGCCAGCAGCCGTAGCGGGAGGGCTCTCACAGATACGCAGTATTTT	CASSRSGRALTDTQYF
13	.	TRBJ1-5	TRBV6-5	.	TGTGCCAGCAGTCCGGAGGCCGGGCGGCCCCAGCATTTT	CASSPEAGRPQHF
16	.	TRBJ2-7	TRBV28	.	TGTGCCAGCAGTTTACAAACGGGCGCGGGACTCTACGAGCAGTACTTC	CASSLQTGAGLYEQYF
13	.	TRBJ2-5	TRBV2	TRBD1	TGTGCCAGCACTTCAGGACAGGGAGAGACCCAGTACTTC	CASTSGQGETQYF
18	.	TRBJ2-7	TRBV7-3	TRBD2	TGTGCCAGCAGCGCCCTAGTATCCTTACGGACTAGCGGCTACGAGCAGTACTTC	CASSALVSLRTSGYEQYF
13	.	TRBJ2-6	TRBV15	.	TGTGCCACCAGCAGACCGGGGGCCAACGTCCTGACTTTC	CATSRPGANVLTF
13	once	TRBJ2-1	TRBV29-1	TRBD2	TGCAGCGGTCTAGCGGGAGACGGGAATGAGCAGTTCTTC	CSGLAGDGNEQFF
15	.	TRBJ1-3	TRBV6-1	.	TGTGCCAGCAGGTTACACGCGAGCTCTGGAAACACCATATATTTT	CASRLHASSGNTIYF
17	.	TRBJ2-6	TRBV18	.	TGTGCCAGCTCACCATGGGGCTTCCCCTCTGGGGCCAACGTCCTGACTTTC	CASSPWGFPSGANVLTF
13	.	TRBJ1-2	TRBV6-1	TRBD1	TGTGCCAGCAACCCGACAGGGGCTCATGGCTACACCTTC	CASNPTGAHGYTF
11	.	TRBJ2-7	TRBV20-1	.	TGCAGTGTGGGGCAGGGTGTCAAGCAGTACTTC	CSVGQGVKQYF
13	.	TRBJ1-2	TRBV28	.	TGTGCCAGCAGTGGTTCGCCTGACTATGGCTACACCTTC	CASSGSPDYGYTF
14	.	TRBJ2-1	TRBV6-4	.	TGTGCCAGCTCTCGGGATAAGGGGTGGAGTGAGCAGTTCTTC	CASSRDKGWSEQFF
13	.	TRBJ2-2	TRBV6-1	.	TGTGCCAGCGGAGACCCAAACACCGGGGAGCTGTTTTTT	CASGDPNTGELFF
12	.	TRBJ1-2	TRBV28	.	TGTGCCAGCAGTTTAACCACCTATGGCTACACCTTC	CASSLTTYGYTF
13	.	TRBJ2-7	TRBV28	TRBD2	TGTGCCAGCAGAACGGGGAGGGGTTACGAGCAGTACTTC	CASRTGRGYEQYF
12	.	TRBJ2-5	TRBV6-1	.	TGTGCCAGCGTTGGAGGGGAAGAGACCCAGTACTTC	CASVGGEETQYF
14	.	TRBJ1-3	TRBV5-1	.	TGCGCCAGCAGCCCAGGGACGGAAGGAAACACCATATATTTT	CASSPGTEGNTIYF
14	.	TRBJ2-3	TRBV4-1	.	TGCGCCAGCAGCCAAGGGGACGCGGCCAATACGCAGTATTTT	CASSQGDAANTQYF
14	once	TRBJ2-5	TRBV5-4	TRBD1	TGTGCCAGCAGCTTGTTAGACAGGGTAGAGACCCAGTACTTC	CASSLLDRVETQYF
15	.	TRBJ2-3	TRBV28	.	TGTGCCAGCACCCGGAGGGGCCCCAGCACAGATACGCAGTATTTT	CASTRRGPSTDTQYF
15	.	TRBJ2-1	TRBV7-2	TRBD2	TGTGCCAGCAGCTTAGTCCGGGGCGGCGGGGGTGAGCAGTTCTTC	CASSLVRGGGGEQFF
13	.	TRBJ2-5	TRBV7-6	.	TGTGCCAGCAGCTTAGTCTTTAGGGAGACCCAGTACTTC	CASSLVFRETQYF